The 20 T cell receptor beta chains reported below all come from one sample, sequenced in a study of technical replicates of blood from several donors. The protocol was immunoSEQ multiplex PCR, while the TCRdb copy is restricted to in-frame clones and leaves out a portion. The table records 60,000 to 90,000 clones, about 92% of them present only once. Sequenced input: T cells isolated from PBMCs. These receptors were taken from a human donor in good health.

The chain couples TRBV5-1 to TRBJ2-3, with D maybe TRBD2 (5 bases). Germline loops: CDR1 SGHRS, CDR2 YFSETQ. Trimming took 2 bases from V and 0 from J, leaving 10 bases between them. CDR3 length equals 15 residues. The CDR3, as DNA: TGCGCCAGCAGCTTCTGGGAGTCTAGCACAGATACGCAGTATTTT. Its protein is CASSFWESSTDTQYF.

The genes are TRBV21-1 and TRBJ2-7; TRBD2, the table's D call, was not compared with the DNA. TRBV21-1 is marked as a pseudogene. CDR3 length equals 12 residues. The CDR3 DNA follows: TGTGCCAGCAGCATACTAACTAGAGAGCAGTACTTC. Translating it yields CASSILTREQYF.

V usage is TRBV29-1 and J usage is TRBJ2-5; 7 bases are a match to TRBD1. CDR3 length: 15 residues. The V gene's germline CDR1 is SQVTM and CDR2 ANQGSEA. Germline trimming cut 8 bases from V and 1 base from J; bases unmatched to any gene: 13. CDR3 region: CSSNTNRDSQETQYF. In nucleotides, the CDR3 is TGCAGCTCGAATACTAACCGGGACAGCCAAGAGACCCAGTACTTC. Complete variable domain (other parts from reference TRBV29-1 and TRBJ2-5): SAVISQKPSRDICQRGTSLTIQCQVDSQVTMMFWYRQQPGQSLTLIATANQGSEATYESGFVIDKFPISRPNLTFSTLTVSNMSPEDSSIYLCSSNTNRDSQETQYFGPGTRLLVL.

The gene calls are TRBV7-9 and TRBJ2-2; 13 positions agree with TRBD2. The germline gives CDR1 SEHNR, CDR2 FQNEAQ (reference sequence). V dropped 4 bases and J dropped 1; count of bases not matched to a gene: 6. The CDR3 is 18 amino acids. Here the CDR3 DNA reads TGTGCCAGCAGCTCGACTAGCGGGAGGACTTGGAACACCGGGGAGCTGTTTTTT. Translating it yields CASSSTSGRTWNTGELFF.

This clone has more than one count but fewer than ten. The chain recombines TRBV11-2 with TRBJ1-2; 9 bases line up with TRBD1. From germline, CDR1 is SGHAT and CDR2 FQNNGV. This CDR3 has 17 amino acids. V lost 4 bases, J lost 0 bases, and 9 bases stayed unmatched. The CDR3 bases are TGTGCCAGCAGCTCACCCCTGGGACAGGGTTCTAACTATGGCTACACCTTC. Protein sequence: CASSSPLGQGSNYGYTF. The variable domain in full, with the rest retrieved from reference TRBV11-2 and TRBJ1-2, is EAGVAQSPRYKIIEKRQSVAFWCNPISGHATLYWYQQILGQGPKLLIQFQNNGVVDDSQLPKDRFSAERLKGVDSTLKIQPAKLEDSAVYLCASSSPLGQGSNYGYTFGSGTRLTVV.

The V and J genes are TRBV19 and TRBJ1-1, with D unclear. The CDR3 has 13 residues. The V gene lost 6 bases and the J gene lost 6 bases, with 14 bases spanning the gap. CDR1 LNHDA and CDR2 SQIVND come from the germline V gene (reference sequence). CDR3 sequence reads: CASSLTGRAEAFF. The DNA of the CDR3 is TGTGCCAGTAGCCTGACGGGGAGGGCTGAAGCTTTCTTT.

The chain employs TRBV30 and TRBJ1-1; D might be TRBD1 (6 bases). Trimming stripped 1 base from V and 1 base from J, with 7 bases between. Germline CDR1 is GTSNPN and CDR2 is SVGIG (reference sequence). This CDR3 is built from 13 residues. The CDR3 reads CAWSEQGNTEAFF. The CDR3 DNA reads as TGTGCCTGGAGTGAACAGGGGAACACTGAAGCTTTCTTT.

This chain uses TRBV9 with TRBJ2-3; tentatively, D is TRBD1 (5 bases). The CDR3 loop spans 14 amino acids. The germline V and J ends were trimmed by 1 base and 3 bases, with 9 bases remaining between them. Germline-derived CDR1 and CDR2 are SGDLS and YYNGEE. The CDR3 is CASSVFKGTDTQYF. The CDR3 coding sequence is TGTGCCAGCAGCGTATTTAAGGGGACAGATACGCAGTATTTT. Based on the CDR3 plus reference TRBV9 and TRBJ2-3, the full variable domain is DSGVTQTPKHLITATGQRVTLRCSPRSGDLSVYWYQQSLDQGLQFLIQYYNGEERAKGNILERFSAQQFPDLHSELNLSSLELGDSALYFCASSVFKGTDTQYFGPGTRLTVL.

This chain links TRBV4-2 with TRBJ1-2; D is unclear. The CDR3 is 14 amino acids. Germline CDR1 and CDR2: LGHNA and YNFKEQ. The V end lost 0 bases, the J end lost 0 bases, and 5 bases lay between the germline ends. Here the CDR3 reads CASSQEEANYGYTF. In DNA form, the CDR3 reads TGTGCCAGCAGCCAAGAGGAGGCTAACTATGGCTACACCTTC.

This clone was counted a single time. The CDR3 is CASSATTGGAYGYTF. The CDR3 region has the DNA TGTGCCAGCAGCGCCACCACAGGGGGCGCCTATGGCTACACCTTC. This rearrangement joins TRBV11-3 to TRBJ1-2; TRBD1 matches 9 bases. The CDR3 has 15 amino acids. V gave up 5 bases and J gave up 4 bases; unmatched junction bases: 8. Per germline, CDR1 SGHNT and CDR2 YENEEA.

V gene TRBV5-6 combines with J gene TRBJ2-7, with 10 bases lining up with TRBD1. The V segment lost 4 bases and the J segment 5 bases; nucleotides outside the gene matches: 6. This CDR3 comprises 14 residues. Germline V gene lookup returns CDR1 SGHDT and CDR2 YYEEEE. CDR3 protein: CASSPGTGVHEQYF. DNA of the CDR3: TGTGCCAGCAGCCCCGGGACAGGGGTCCACGAGCAGTACTTC. The whole variable domain, remainder taken from reference TRBV5-6 and TRBJ2-7, is DAGVTQSPTHLIKTRGQQVTLRCSPKSGHDTVSWYQQALGQGPQFIFQYYEEEERQRGNFPDRFSGHQFPNYSSELNVNALLLGDSALYLCASSPGTGVHEQYFGPGTRLTVT.

This chain connects TRBV7-2 to TRBJ2-7; possibly TRBD2 for D (5 bases). The length of the CDR3 is 15 residues. The germline gives CDR1 SGHTA, CDR2 FQGNSA. Between the trimmed V and J ends, which lost 5 bases and 1 base, there was a span of 15 bases. The chain's CDR3 is CASSVSSSESYEQYF. The DNA for the CDR3 is TGTGCCAGCAGCGTATCTAGCAGTGAGTCCTACGAGCAGTACTTC. Full variable domain (outside the CDR3, taken from reference TRBV7-2 and TRBJ2-7): GAGVSQSPSNKVTEKGKDVELRCDPISGHTALYWYRQSLGQGLEFLIYFQGNSAPDKSGLPSDRFSAERTGGSVSTLTIQRTQQEDSAVYLCASSVSSSESYEQYFGPGTRLTVT.

The rearrangement links TRBV6-4 to TRBJ1-5, with 7 bases lining up with TRBD1. The germline V gene has CDR1 MRHNA and CDR2 SNTAGT. This CDR3 spans 13 amino acids. V lost 2 bases to trimming and J lost 11 bases; unmatched junction nucleotides: 6. In DNA, the CDR3 is TGTGCCAGCAGTGACCGTCAGGGGGGTGCCCAGCATTTT. Protein product: CASSDRQGGAQHF.

The gene calls are TRBV7-9 and TRBJ2-3; TRBD2 matches at 15 bases. In germline, CDR1 is SEHNR, CDR2 FQNEAQ (reference sequence). The V gene end was trimmed by 4 bases and the J gene end by 1 base; junction bases not matched to a gene: 6. The CDR3 covers 18 residues. CDR3 sequence: CASSSGLAGGFGTDTQYF. The CDR3 DNA reads as TGTGCCAGCAGCTCCGGACTAGCGGGAGGGTTCGGCACAGATACGCAGTATTTT.

This chain connects TRBV15 to TRBJ1-1; a weak D match, TRBD1 (6 bases). V was cut by 1 base and J by 7 bases, with 13 bases left in between. Germline CDR1 reads LNHNV; CDR2 reads YYDKDF (reference sequence). CDR3 length: 14 amino acids. The CDR3 DNA sequence: TGTGCCACCAGCAGAGTTCAGGGGAATAATGAAGCTTTCTTT. This translates into CATSRVQGNNEAFF.

The genes are TRBV30 and TRBJ2-7; 11 nucleotides align to TRBD2. The CDR3 runs 14 residues. CDR1 and CDR2 (germline): GTSNPN, SVGIG (reference sequence). V lost 2 bases and J lost 2; bases outside the gene matches: 2. CDR3 DNA sequence: TGTGCCTGGAGTCTGGGACTAGCGGCCTACGAGCAGTACTTC. Residues: CAWSLGLAAYEQYF.

The rearrangement uses TRBV5-1 and TRBJ1-1; 8 bases match TRBD1. Unmatched junction bases numbered 10, after V lost 4 bases and J lost 8 bases. CDR3 length: 14 residues. CDR1 and CDR2 from the germline V gene are SGHRS and YFSETQ. The DNA for the CDR3 is TGCGCCAGCAGCCTGGGACAGGAGGTAGGGGAAGCTTTCTTT. Encoded protein: CASSLGQEVGEAFF.

The rearrangement links TRBV2 to TRBJ1-5, with a tentative D call TRBD1 (6 bases). With 3 bases removed from V and 7 bases from J, the gap between germline ends came to 7 bases. The V gene's germline CDR1 is SNHLY and CDR2 FYNNEI. The CDR3 is 12 residues long. The CDR3 region is CASSDRGQPQHF. CDR3 DNA: TGTGCCAGCAGTGACAGGGGCCAGCCCCAGCATTTT.

The rearrangement uses TRBV7-2 and TRBJ2-7; 9 bases map to TRBD1. CDR1 is SGHTA, CDR2 FQGNSA, per germline. Trimming cost V 5 bases and J 2 bases; bases outside gene matches: 7. The CDR3 has 15 residues. The CDR3 here is CASSRRTGDPYEQYF. As DNA, the CDR3 is TGTGCCAGCAGCCGGAGGACAGGGGACCCCTACGAGCAGTACTTC. Combining the CDR3 with reference TRBV7-2 and TRBJ2-7 gives the whole variable domain GAGVSQSPSNKVTEKGKDVELRCDPISGHTALYWYRQSLGQGLEFLIYFQGNSAPDKSGLPSDRFSAERTGGSVSTLTIQRTQQEDSAVYLCASSRRTGDPYEQYFGPGTRLTVT.

The chain combines TRBV27 with TRBJ1-1; perhaps TRBD1 as D (6 bases). Germline CDR1 and CDR2: MNHEY and SMNVEV (reference sequence). V dropped 7 bases and J dropped 4 bases, with 16 bases sitting between them. There are 14 residues in the CDR3. CDR3 sequence reads: CASTIRGRGTEAFF. CDR3 bases: TGTGCCAGCACCATAAGGGGCAGGGGCACTGAAGCTTTCTTT.